This record concerns one T cell receptor beta chain sequence. Profiling relied on immunoSEQ multiplex PCR, and the TCRdb table lists in-frame clones only, not all of them. The sample contains around 180,000 clones, around 90% of which appear only once. This record comes from a study of control samples from healthy donors and cancer patients. The V gene's germline CDR1 is GTSNPN and CDR2 SVGIG (reference sequence). CDR3 length: 12 residues. Deletions cut 3 bases from V and 5 bases from J, with 7 bases between. The genes are TRBV30 and TRBJ2-2, with D perhaps TRBD2 (5 bases). This sequence originates from a woman in her thirties in good health. The specimen was blood. CDR3 sequence (DNA): TGTGCCTGGAGGACGGGGACCGGGGAGCTGTTTTTT. Protein: CAWRTGTGELFF.